Described below is a single T cell receptor beta chain sequence and its context. This sample was included in a study of blood T cell repertoires in COVID-19. As originally analysed: Estimates of nucleated cell counts were drawn from the amplification of reference gene primers. Produced via immunoSEQ multiplex PCR; TCRdb's table is partial and in-frame only. V, J and clone size are those of that table, while D and trimming were read from the DNA. Of 140,000 to 150,000 clones in the sample, 80% to 90% were seen once. The specimen sequenced was peripheral blood. This TCR was sampled from a man aged 60 to 69 with active or convalescent COVID-19.

CDR3 bases: TGTGCCAGCAGTCCACAGGGGGCGCCCCGTTACAATGAGCAGTTCTTC. Translating it yields CASSPQGAPRYNEQFF. J is TRBJ2-1 and V is TRBV2, with 9 bases identical to TRBD1. CDR1 and CDR2 from the germline V gene are SNHLY and FYNNEI. The CDR3 length is 16 residues. V dropped 5 bases and J dropped 4; count of bases not matched to a gene: 9.